This TCR beta chain was obtained from a study of blood T cell repertoires in COVID-19. Sequenced by immunoSEQ multiplex PCR; TCRdb stores in-frame clones only, minus some. The data contain tens of thousands of clones, about four fifths of them singletons. Germline CDR1 is GTSNPN and CDR2 is SVGIG (reference sequence). The CDR3 runs to 13 residues. Trimming cost V 5 bases and J 4 bases, with 9 bases left between them. The chain is built from TRBV30 and TRBJ2-6; D is possibly TRBD2 (5 bases). Specimen: peripheral blood. The source of this sequence is a man aged 55 to 70 with COVID-19, enrolled during active disease. The CDR3 is CAWGPGGANVLTF. The CDR3 region has the DNA TGTGCCTGGGGTCCGGGGGGGGCCAACGTCCTGACTTTC.